This T cell receptor beta chain comes out of a study of T-cell memory formation after mild COVID-19. Study overall: Largely, the TCR clusters proved donor specific.

Study results and limitations: While clones contracting from day 15 to 85 were balanced between CD4 and CD8, later expanders leaned CD4+. The main location of contracting CD4+ clones was CM and EM, and that of contracting CD8+ clones was EMRA.

The CDR3 length is 20 residues. V was clipped by 0 bases and J by 0 bases, with 21 bases between them. From germline, CDR1 is MNHEY and CDR2 SVGAGI. In the case of this clonotype: The antigen is unknown.

Researchers used 5'RACE with constant-segment primers to make TCR alpha and TCR beta cDNA libraries that carry sample barcodes and UMIs. Using its own MiXCR run on the 5' RACE reads, TCRdb lists one record per CDR3 protein. Of 270,000 or so distinct CDR3 sequences in the sample, more than 15% were seen once. The receptor comes from a man between 18 and 35 years old who had mild COVID-19 (a few samples of this study predate the infection). Cell type and time point are not known. The rearrangement joins TRBV6-5 to TRBJ2-4; D is undetermined. Sequencing was performed on PBMCs or a T cell subset sorted from them (not recorded which). This CDR3 is CASSYSWPGRLAVAKNIQYF. The CDR3 DNA sequence: TGTGCCAGCAGTTACTCGTGGCCAGGAAGATTAGCAGTAGCCAAAAACATTCAGTACTTC.